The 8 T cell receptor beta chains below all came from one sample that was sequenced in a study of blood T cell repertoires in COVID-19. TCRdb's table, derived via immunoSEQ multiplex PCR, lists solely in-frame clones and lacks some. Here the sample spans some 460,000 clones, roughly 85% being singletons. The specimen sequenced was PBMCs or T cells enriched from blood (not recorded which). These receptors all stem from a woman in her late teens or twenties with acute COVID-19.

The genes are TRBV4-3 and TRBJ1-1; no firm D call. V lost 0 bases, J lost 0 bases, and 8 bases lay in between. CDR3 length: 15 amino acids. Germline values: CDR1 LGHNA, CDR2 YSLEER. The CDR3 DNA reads TGCGCCAGCAGCCAAGATGTTGACTTGAACACTGAAGCTTTCTTT. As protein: CASSQDVDLNTEAFF.

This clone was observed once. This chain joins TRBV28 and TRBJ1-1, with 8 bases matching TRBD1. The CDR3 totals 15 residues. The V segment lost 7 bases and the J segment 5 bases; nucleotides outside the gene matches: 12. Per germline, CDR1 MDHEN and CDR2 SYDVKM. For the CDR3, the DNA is TGTGCCAGCAACCTAGGGGAACAGGGGGTAACTGAAGCTTTCTTT. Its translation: CASNLGEQGVTEAFF.

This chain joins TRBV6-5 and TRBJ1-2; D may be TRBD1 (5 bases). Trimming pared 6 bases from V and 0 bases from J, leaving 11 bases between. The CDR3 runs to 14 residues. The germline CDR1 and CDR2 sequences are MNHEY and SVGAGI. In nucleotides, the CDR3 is TGTGCCAGCAGCCAAAAACAGGCTAACTATGGCTACACCTTC. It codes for CASSQKQANYGYTF.

CDR3 sequence reads: CASSQDPGETQYF. The CDR3 coding sequence is TGTGCCAGCAGCCAAGATCCCGGAGAGACCCAGTACTTC. V is TRBV4-2 and J is TRBJ2-5; no clear D. Trimming took off 0 bases at V and 4 bases at J, with 6 bases between the two ends. The CDR3 totals 13 residues. Germline values: CDR1 LGHNA, CDR2 YNFKEQ.

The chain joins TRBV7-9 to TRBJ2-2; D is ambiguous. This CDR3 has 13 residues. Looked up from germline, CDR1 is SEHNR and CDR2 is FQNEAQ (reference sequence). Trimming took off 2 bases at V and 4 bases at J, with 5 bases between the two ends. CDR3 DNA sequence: TGTGCCAGCAGCTTATCAATCACCGGGGAGCTGTTTTTT. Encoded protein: CASSLSITGELFF.

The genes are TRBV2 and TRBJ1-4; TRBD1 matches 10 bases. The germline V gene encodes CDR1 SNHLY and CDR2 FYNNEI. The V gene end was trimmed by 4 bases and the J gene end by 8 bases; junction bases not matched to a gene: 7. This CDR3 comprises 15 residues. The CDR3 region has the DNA TGTGCCAGCAGTGTATCGGGACAGGGGCACGAAAAACTGTTTTTT. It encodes CASSVSGQGHEKLFF.

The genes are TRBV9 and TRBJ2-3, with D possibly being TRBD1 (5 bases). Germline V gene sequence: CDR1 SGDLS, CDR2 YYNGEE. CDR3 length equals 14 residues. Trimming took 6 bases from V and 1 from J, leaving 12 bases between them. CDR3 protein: CASTPGQGTDTQYF. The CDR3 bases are TGTGCCAGCACCCCCGGACAAGGCACAGATACGCAGTATTTT.

In DNA, the CDR3 is TGTGCCAGCAGCTTACAGGGGGAAGGGGAGCTGTTTTTT. The encoded protein is CASSLQGEGELFF. The chain employs TRBV7-9 and TRBJ2-2; 7 nucleotides match TRBD1. CDR1 SEHNR and CDR2 FQNEAQ come from the germline V gene (reference sequence). Unmatched junction bases numbered 2, after V lost 2 bases and J lost 8 bases. This CDR3 is built from 13 residues.